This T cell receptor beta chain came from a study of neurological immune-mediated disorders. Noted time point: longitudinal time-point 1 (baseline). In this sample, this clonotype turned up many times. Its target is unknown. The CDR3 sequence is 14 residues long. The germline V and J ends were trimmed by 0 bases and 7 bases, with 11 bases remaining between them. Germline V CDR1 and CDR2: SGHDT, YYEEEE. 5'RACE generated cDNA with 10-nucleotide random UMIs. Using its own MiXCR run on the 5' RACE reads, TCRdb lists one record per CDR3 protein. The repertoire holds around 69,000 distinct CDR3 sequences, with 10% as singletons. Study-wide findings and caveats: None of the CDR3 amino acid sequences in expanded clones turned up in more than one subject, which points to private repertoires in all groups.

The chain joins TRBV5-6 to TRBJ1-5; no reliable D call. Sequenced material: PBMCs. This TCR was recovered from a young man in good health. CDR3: CASSLANSLQPQHF. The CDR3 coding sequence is TGTGCCAGCAGCTTGGCCAATTCATTGCAGCCCCAGCATTTT.